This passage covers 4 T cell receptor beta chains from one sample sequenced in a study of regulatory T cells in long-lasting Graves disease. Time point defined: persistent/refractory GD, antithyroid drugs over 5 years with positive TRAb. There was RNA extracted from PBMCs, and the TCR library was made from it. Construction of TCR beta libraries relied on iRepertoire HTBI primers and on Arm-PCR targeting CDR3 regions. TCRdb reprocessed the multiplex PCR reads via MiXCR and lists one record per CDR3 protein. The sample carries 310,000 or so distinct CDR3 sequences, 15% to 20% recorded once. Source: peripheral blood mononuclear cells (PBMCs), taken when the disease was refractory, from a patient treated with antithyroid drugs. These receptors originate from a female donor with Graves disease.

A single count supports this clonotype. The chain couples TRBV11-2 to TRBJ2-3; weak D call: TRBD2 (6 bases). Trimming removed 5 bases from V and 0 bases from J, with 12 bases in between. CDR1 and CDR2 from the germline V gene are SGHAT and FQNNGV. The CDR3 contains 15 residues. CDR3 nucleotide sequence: TGTGCCAGCAGCCCCATTGGAGGGAGCACAGATACGCAGTATTTT. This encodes CASSPIGGSTDTQYF. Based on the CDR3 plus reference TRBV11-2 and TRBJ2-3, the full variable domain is EAGVAQSPRYKIIEKRQSVAFWCNPISGHATLYWYQQILGQGPKLLIQFQNNGVVDDSQLPKDRFSAERLKGVDSTLKIQPAKLEDSAVYLCASSPIGGSTDTQYFGPGTRLTVL.

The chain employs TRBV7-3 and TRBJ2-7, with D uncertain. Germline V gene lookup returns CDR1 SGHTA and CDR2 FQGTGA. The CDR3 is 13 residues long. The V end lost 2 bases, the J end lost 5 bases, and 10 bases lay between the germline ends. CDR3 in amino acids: CASSLGQVNEQYF. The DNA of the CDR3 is TGTGCCAGCAGCTTAGGGCAGGTAAACGAGCAGTACTTC. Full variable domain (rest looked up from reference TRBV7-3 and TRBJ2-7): GAGVSQTPSNKVTEKGKYVELRCDPISGHTALYWYRQSLGQGPEFLIYFQGTGAADDSGLPNDRFFAVRPEGSVSTLKIQRTERGDSAVYLCASSLGQVNEQYFGPGTRLTVT.

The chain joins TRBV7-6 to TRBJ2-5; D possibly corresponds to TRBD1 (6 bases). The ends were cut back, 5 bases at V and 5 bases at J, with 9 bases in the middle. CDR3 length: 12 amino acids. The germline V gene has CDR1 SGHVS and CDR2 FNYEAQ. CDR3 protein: CASSQGPETQYF. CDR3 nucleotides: TGTGCCAGCAGCCAGGGGCCGGAGACCCAGTACTTC.

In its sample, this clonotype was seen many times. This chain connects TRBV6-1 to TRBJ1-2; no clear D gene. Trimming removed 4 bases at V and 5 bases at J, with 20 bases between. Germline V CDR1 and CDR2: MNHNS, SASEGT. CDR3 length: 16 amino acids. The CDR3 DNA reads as TGTGCCAGCAGTGCCCGACGTCTTCCCAAAGGGTATGGCTACACCTTC. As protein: CASSARRLPKGYGYTF.